This T cell receptor beta chain was found in a study of cytomegalovirus exposure and HLA in healthy donors. Germline CDR1 reads SGHAT; CDR2 reads FQNNGV. V lost 4 bases to trimming and J lost 1 base; unmatched junction nucleotides: 9. The CDR3 contains 16 residues. Primers included in the PCR were 60 Vbeta and 13 Jbeta primers. TCRdb keeps only in-frame clones here, not all; method: immunoSEQ multiplex PCR. The table has over 150,000 clones, about 64% seen once. The sequenced sample consisted of PBMCs. The source of this sequence is a man aged 50 or older in good health and CMV-seronegative. The chain combines TRBV11-2 with TRBJ1-2; 7 bases are a match to TRBD1. The CDR3 protein is CASSSQTGIFNYGYTF. In DNA, the CDR3 is TGTGCCAGCAGCTCCCAGACAGGGATCTTTAACTATGGCTACACCTTC. Combining the CDR3 with reference TRBV11-2 and TRBJ1-2 gives the whole variable domain EAGVAQSPRYKIIEKRQSVAFWCNPISGHATLYWYQQILGQGPKLLIQFQNNGVVDDSQLPKDRFSAERLKGVDSTLKIQPAKLEDSAVYLCASSSQTGIFNYGYTFGSGTRLTVV.